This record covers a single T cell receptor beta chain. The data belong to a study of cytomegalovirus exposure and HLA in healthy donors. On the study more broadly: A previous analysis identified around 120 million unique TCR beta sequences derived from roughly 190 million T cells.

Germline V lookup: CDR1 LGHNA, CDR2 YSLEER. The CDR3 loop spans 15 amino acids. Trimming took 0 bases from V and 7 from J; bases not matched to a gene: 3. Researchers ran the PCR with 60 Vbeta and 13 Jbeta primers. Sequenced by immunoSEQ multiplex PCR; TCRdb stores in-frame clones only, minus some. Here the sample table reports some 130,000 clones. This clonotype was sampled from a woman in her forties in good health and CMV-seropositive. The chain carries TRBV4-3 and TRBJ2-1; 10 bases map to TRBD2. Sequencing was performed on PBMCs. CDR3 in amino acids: CASSQDGLAVNEQFF. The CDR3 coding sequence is TGCGCCAGCAGCCAAGATGGACTAGCGGTGAATGAGCAGTTCTTC.